Below, 24 T cell receptor beta chains from the same sample are listed, as sequenced in a study of CD8 T cells in ankylosing spondylitis. Study conclusions and caveats: Ankylosing spondylitis blood seemed to carry a telltale TCR beta motif made of under ten highly homologous variants.

No antigen has been assigned to these receptors. TCRdb re-called the 5' RACE reads with MiXCR, one entry per CDR3 protein. The table shows 450,000 or so distinct CDR3 sequences, with about 24% occurring only once. Sequencing was done on a sample of blood, either unsorted or a sorted T cell fraction (not recorded which). These receptors were collected from a male donor with ankylosing spondylitis.

The rearrangement links TRBV2 to TRBJ2-7, with a tentative D call TRBD1 (5 bases). Germline V CDR1 and CDR2: SNHLY, FYNNEI. The CDR3 has 13 residues. Trimming shortened V by 5 bases and J by 6 bases, and 14 bases separated the two germline ends. The CDR3 here is CASSPQRGSEQYV. The CDR3 region has the DNA TGTGCCAGCAGTCCTCAAAGGGGTAGCGAGCAGTACGTC.

This sequence joins TRBV20-1 and TRBJ2-3, with 7 bases identical to TRBD2. The germline V gene encodes CDR1 DFQATT and CDR2 SNEGSKA (reference sequence). The CDR3 spans 14 residues. The junction had 11 bases not matched to a gene; V was cut back by 6 bases and J by 5 bases. CDR3 protein: CSADRGGWEDTQYF. CDR3 coding DNA: TGCAGTGCCGACCGGGGAGGGTGGGAAGATACGCAGTATTTT.

The chain recombines TRBV6-2 or TRBV6-3 with TRBJ2-7; D not certain. The CDR3 totals 16 residues. CDR1 MNHEY and CDR2 SVGEGT come from the germline V gene. V lost 6 bases, J lost 2 bases, and 20 bases lay in between. The CDR3 DNA reads as TGTGCCAGCAGCCGCAACCCGGGTCTATCCCCCTACGAGCAGTACTTC. It is translated as CASSRNPGLSPYEQYF.

The table lists this clonotype with a few counts. The chain carries TRBV12-3 or TRBV12-4 and TRBJ2-7; the match to TRBD1 covers 7 bases. Trimming removed 2 bases from V and 7 bases from J; junction bases left unmatched: 14. This CDR3 is built from 16 residues. CDR3 in amino acids: CASSLWAGGPPREQYV. DNA of the CDR3: TGTGCCAGCAGTTTATGGGCAGGGGGACCCCCTAGAGAGCAGTACGTC.

The CDR3 loop reads CASPGRDPLGTQYF. The DNA of the CDR3 is TGTGCCAGTCCTGGACGGGACCCCCTAGGGACCCAGTACTTC. This chain connects TRBV2 to TRBJ2-5, with D perhaps TRBD1 or TRBD2 (5 bases each). CDR1 SNHLY and CDR2 FYNNEI come from the germline V gene. This CDR3 region has 14 residues. Deletions cut 9 bases from V and 7 bases from J, with 21 bases between.

This chain uses TRBV7-8 with TRBJ1-1, with a tentative D call TRBD1 (6 bases). The CDR3 runs 16 residues. Germline V gene lookup returns CDR1 SGHVS and CDR2 FQNEAQ. Between the trimmed V and J ends, which lost 10 bases and 0 bases, there was a span of 21 bases. The CDR3 sequence: CATRRGGAGMNTEAFF. Written as DNA, the CDR3 is TGTGCCACCCGGCGGGGGGGCGCAGGCATGAACACTGAAGCTTTCTTT.

The sample holds a few counts of this clonotype. The chain has TRBV6-1 and TRBJ1-5; TRBD1 might be the D (6 bases). Germline V gene data show CDR1 as MNHNS and CDR2 as SASEGT. This CDR3 region has 15 residues. The ends were cut back, 6 bases at V and 0 bases at J, with 12 bases in the middle. CDR3 protein: CASSLDRNSNQPQHF. CDR3 sequence (DNA): TGTGCCAGCAGCCTGGACAGAAATAGCAATCAGCCCCAGCATTTT.

V usage is TRBV5-1 and J usage is TRBJ2-1; the match to TRBD2 covers 14 bases. Germline CDR1 SGHRS, CDR2 YFSETQ. Trimming at V came to 5 bases and at J to 4 bases, leaving 5 bases not matched to a gene. This CDR3 region has 16 residues. Here the CDR3 DNA reads TGCGCCAGCAGGGCCGGGACTAGCGGGGGATACAATGAGCAGTTCTTC. Protein product: CASRAGTSGGYNEQFF.

The rearrangement joins TRBV19 to TRBJ2-3; TRBD2 matches at 11 bases. V trimming: 5 bases; J trimming: 7 bases; junction bases outside the gene matches: 8. The CDR3 consists of 15 residues. CDR1 is LNHDA, CDR2 SQIVND, per germline (reference sequence). In nucleotides, the CDR3 is TGTGCCAGTAGTCAACCTAGCGGGAGGTGGAATACGCAGTATTTT. Translation gives CASSQPSGRWNTQYF. The complete variable domain, with remaining parts taken from reference TRBV19 and TRBJ2-3, reads DGGITQSPKYLFRKEGQNVTLSCEQNLNHDAMYWYRQDPGQGLRLIYYSQIVNDFQKGDIAEGYSVSREKKESFPLTVTSAQKNPTAFYLCASSQPSGRWNTQYFGPGTRLTVL.

V usage is TRBV11-2 and J usage is TRBJ2-5; 11 bases are a match to TRBD2. Germline CDR1 is SGHAT and CDR2 is FQNNGV. This CDR3 has 16 amino acids. The V and J ends lost 3 bases and 1 base, in that order; junction bases with no gene match: 4. This CDR3 reads CASSFLAGGRQETQYF. The CDR3 DNA reads as TGTGCCAGCAGCTTCTTAGCGGGAGGGCGCCAAGAGACCCAGTACTTC.

This clonotype appeared a few times. The chain has TRBV18 and TRBJ1-1, with D tentatively TRBD1 (5 bases). Per the germline V gene, CDR1 is KGHSH and CDR2 is LQKENI. The CDR3 runs 13 residues. Trimming took off 7 bases at V and 4 bases at J, with 13 bases between the two ends. In DNA, the CDR3 is TGTGCCAGCTACCTCCCGGGGGGCACTGAAGCTTTCTTT. Translating it yields CASYLPGGTEAFF.

The chain links TRBV7-2 to TRBJ2-3; no reliable D call. V dropped 2 bases and J dropped 0 bases, with 9 bases sitting between them. Per germline, CDR1 SGHTA and CDR2 FQGNSA. The CDR3 consists of 15 residues. CDR3 sequence: CASSLKPLSTDTQYF. The CDR3 region has the DNA TGTGCCAGCAGCTTAAAGCCTCTTAGCACAGATACGCAGTATTTT.

V gene TRBV19 combines with J gene TRBJ2-2, with D hard to call. Germline V gene data show CDR1 as LNHDA and CDR2 as SQIVND (reference sequence). The length of the CDR3 is 14 residues. The V gene lost 5 bases and the J gene lost 0 bases, with 7 bases spanning the gap. In nucleotides, the CDR3 is TGTGCCAGTAGTCCCCAAACGAACACCGGGGAGCTGTTTTTT. Its protein product is CASSPQTNTGELFF.

The table lists this clonotype with a count of one. The gene calls are TRBV7-2 and TRBJ2-2; D gene unclear. CDR1 and CDR2 (germline): SGHTA, FQGNSA. The length of the CDR3 is 15 residues. Trimming cost V 1 base and J 1 base, with 7 bases left between them. This CDR3 reads CASSLEPGNTGELFF. Here the CDR3 DNA reads TGTGCCAGCAGCTTAGAACCGGGGAACACCGGGGAGCTGTTTTTT.

The chain employs TRBV20-1 and TRBJ1-1, with unresolved D. CDR1 and CDR2 (germline): DFQATT, SNEGSKA (reference sequence). The CDR3 has 14 residues. Between the trimmed V and J ends, which lost 0 bases and 4 bases, there was a span of 12 bases. The CDR3 reads CSARDPASTTEAFF. The CDR3 DNA sequence: TGCAGTGCTAGAGATCCCGCCAGCACCACTGAAGCTTTCTTT.

The rearrangement links TRBV4-2 to TRBJ2-2, with a possible D match to TRBD2 (5 bases). Germline V gene sequence: CDR1 LGHNA, CDR2 YNFKEQ. The CDR3 is 16 amino acids. Trimming left V 4 bases short and J 2 bases short, with 14 bases between. CDR3: CASSPQASTNTGELFF. In DNA form, the CDR3 reads TGTGCCAGCAGCCCCCAAGCTAGCACAAACACCGGGGAGCTGTTTTTT.

This clonotype was counted a few times. The chain is built from TRBV6-5 and TRBJ2-7; no definite D call. The germline CDR1 and CDR2 sequences are MNHEY and SVGAGI. Trimming left V 0 bases short and J 7 bases short, with 13 bases between. The CDR3 sequence is 14 residues long. In DNA, the CDR3 is TGTGCCAGCAGTTACTCGATCCCCATCTGGGAGCAGTACTTC. Its protein product is CASSYSIPIWEQYF.

This clonotype was seen more than once but under ten times. This chain uses TRBV27 with TRBJ2-1; the D gene is possibly TRBD2 (5 bases). Trimming left V 5 bases short and J 0 bases short, with 14 bases between. This CDR3 comprises 16 residues. CDR1 and CDR2 from the germline V gene are MNHEY and SMNVEV (reference sequence). The CDR3 nucleotides are TGTGCCAGCAGTCCCCTAAGCGGTTACTCCTACAATGAGCAGTTCTTC. Amino acids: CASSPLSGYSYNEQFF.

This rearrangement joins TRBV6-5 to TRBJ2-5; D ambiguous. V lost 2 bases and J 1 base, leaving 8 bases between the germline ends. The CDR3 loop spans 14 amino acids. Germline V gene lookup returns CDR1 MNHEY and CDR2 SVGAGI. The CDR3 DNA reads as TGTGCCAGCAGTTACACCCGGGCCCAAGAGACCCAGTACTTC. It translates to CASSYTRAQETQYF.

This rearrangement joins TRBV5-1 to TRBJ2-3; the match to TRBD1 covers 9 bases. The length of the CDR3 is 14 residues. V lost 4 bases, J lost 4 bases, and 4 bases stayed unmatched. Germline-derived CDR1 and CDR2 are SGHRS and YFSETQ. This CDR3 is CASSIGQGPDTQYF. For the CDR3, the DNA is TGCGCCAGCAGCATAGGACAGGGGCCAGATACGCAGTATTTT.

The V and J genes are TRBV20-1 and TRBJ2-7; the match to TRBD2 covers 7 bases. Germline-derived CDR1 and CDR2 are DFQATT and SNEGSKA (reference sequence). The CDR3 runs to 16 residues. V dropped 2 bases and J dropped 1; count of bases not matched to a gene: 11. In DNA form, the CDR3 reads TGCAGTGCTAGACCTCCGAGCGGGACGGGGTCCTACGAGCAGTACGTC. It specifies CSARPPSGTGSYEQYV.

This chain links TRBV15 with TRBJ1-2, with 7 nucleotides matching TRBD1. The CDR3 runs 17 residues. With V trimmed by 0 bases and J by 1 base, 8 bases remained unmatched. The germline CDR1 and CDR2 sequences are LNHNV and YYDKDF (reference sequence). CDR3 amino acids: CATSRDRGQVVNYGYTF. The CDR3 DNA reads TGTGCCACCAGCAGAGATAGGGGGCAGGTAGTTAACTATGGCTACACCTTC.

The chain carries TRBV20-1 and TRBJ1-2, with a possible D match to TRBD1 (5 bases). The CDR3 is 13 residues long. V was trimmed by 1 base and J by 6 bases, leaving 12 bases between them. Germline V lookup: CDR1 DFQATT, CDR2 SNEGSKA (reference sequence). CDR3 sequence: CSARGGQTNGYTF. CDR3 DNA sequence: TGCAGTGCTAGAGGCGGACAAACTAATGGCTACACCTTC.

This clonotype was observed a handful of times. The rearrangement joins TRBV5-1 to TRBJ1-1; 8 positions match TRBD1. Losses at the gene ends were 6 bases for V and 5 bases for J; bases not matched to a gene: 9. The CDR3 is 14 residues long. Germline CDR1 is SGHRS and CDR2 is YFSETQ. In nucleotides, the CDR3 is TGCGCCAGCACCTGGACAGGGAAAGAAACTGAAGCTTTCTTT. It codes for CASTWTGKETEAFF.